The clone carrying this TCR beta chain occurred many times. The data derive from a study of regulatory T cells in long-lasting Graves disease. Trimming pared 8 bases from V and 2 bases from J, leaving 14 bases between. The CDR3 is 14 amino acids. Germline V gives CDR1 SGHDN, CDR2 FVKESK. Time point reported: newly diagnosed GD, antithyroid drugs for less than 3 months. Scientists built the TCR library using RNA that was extracted from PBMCs. Around 9.8 milliliters of peripheral blood were taken and placed in EDTA tubes. Arm-PCR of CDR3 regions and iRepertoire HTBI primers were the basis on which TCR beta libraries were built. TCRdb re-called the multiplex PCR reads through MiXCR, storing one row per CDR3 protein. The repertoire holds 540,000 or so distinct CDR3 sequences, with approximately 15% as singletons. These same data were also listed under a study on T cells in Graves' hyperthyroidism and ophthalmopathy.

J is TRBJ2-3 and V is TRBV14; D may be TRBD2 (5 bases). This receptor was obtained from a man aged 25 to 40 with Graves disease. Sequenced here: peripheral blood mononuclear cells (PBMCs), sampled at new diagnosis, from a patient treated with antithyroid drugs. CDR3 sequence reads: CASGVVGLTDTQYF. The DNA of the CDR3 is TGTGCCAGCGGAGTGGTCGGACTCACAGATACGCAGTATTTT.